One sample yielded the 11 T cell receptor beta chains listed below, sequenced in a study of T cells in Graves' hyperthyroidism and ophthalmopathy. Amplified TCR beta CDR3 regions derived from RNA transcripts. HTBI primers were used for first-round RT-PCR of the TCR CDR3. TCRdb reprocessed the multiplex PCR reads with MiXCR, giving one entry per CDR3 protein. The table lists over 700,000 distinct CDR3 sequences, roughly a sixth of them singletons, with 16% in the top ten. Sequenced input: blood. The receptors originated from a woman aged 45-65 years with Graves' hyperthyroidism that later progressed to Graves' ophthalmopathy.

This clonotype was counted many times. The chain links TRBV2 to TRBJ1-5; tentatively, D is TRBD1 (5 bases). Germline V CDR1 and CDR2: SNHLY, FYNNEI. CDR3 length equals 17 residues. Trimming took 6 bases from V and 9 from J, leaving 27 bases between them. CDR3 bases: TGTGCCAGCAGCGTGGGCGAGGGGCGAGGGGTTAGTTCGCCCCAGCATTTT. It translates to CASSVGEGRGVSSPQHF.

In its sample, this clonotype was seen many times. V and J are TRBV4-1 and TRBJ1-5, with a possible D match to TRBD1 (6 bases). Germline-derived CDR1 and CDR2 are MGHRA and YSYEKL. The CDR3 is 15 residues long. V dropped 3 bases and J dropped 0 bases, with 9 bases sitting between them. For the CDR3, the DNA is TGCGCCAGCAGCCATGACAGGTATAGCAATCAGCCCCAGCATTTT. Protein sequence: CASSHDRYSNQPQHF.

This clonotype has only a few counts. V gene TRBV3-1 combines with J gene TRBJ1-5; the D gene is possibly TRBD1 (5 bases). CDR3 length: 17 amino acids. Trimming stripped 0 bases from V and 2 bases from J, with 14 bases between. Germline V gives CDR1 LGHDT, CDR2 YNNKEL (reference sequence). The CDR3 is CASSQELGVSGNQPQHF. As DNA, the CDR3 is TGTGCCAGCAGCCAAGAGCTAGGGGTCTCGGGCAATCAGCCCCAGCATTTT.

This clonotype was seen more than once but under ten times. A much larger clone is a single base away; this may be a read error. This chain links TRBV7-8 with TRBJ2-5; TRBD2 matches 10 bases. Germline CDR1 reads SGHVS; CDR2 reads FQNEAQ. There are 16 residues in the CDR3. The CDR3 nucleotides read TGTGACAGCAGCTTGTGGGCTAGCGGGGGACAAGAGACCCAGTACTTC. This encodes CDSSLWASGGQETQYF.

This clonotype was seen a few times. The CDR3 protein is CASSPRPSSYNSPLHF. The DNA of the CDR3 is TGTGCCAGCAGCCCCCGACCAAGCTCCTATAATTCACCCCTCCACTTT. V gene TRBV9 combines with J gene TRBJ1-6; no reliable D call. Germline CDR1 is SGDLS and CDR2 is YYNGEE. The CDR3 spans 16 residues. V was trimmed by 4 bases and J by 0 bases, leaving 11 bases between them.

This clonotype has more than one count but fewer than ten. This chain connects TRBV5-1 to TRBJ2-5, with 7 positions matching TRBD1. Germline V gene sequence: CDR1 SGHRS, CDR2 YFSETQ. The CDR3 consists of 14 residues. J was trimmed by 4 bases and V by 3 bases; bases with no gene match: 6. The CDR3 loop reads CASSSDRDGETQYF. DNA for the CDR3: TGCGCCAGCAGCTCTGACAGGGACGGAGAGACCCAGTACTTC.

With regard to this clonotype: This CDR3 is missing its conserved last phenylalanine or tryptophan, likely due to a read error. This sequence joins TRBV29-1 and TRBJ1-2, with D unresolved. This CDR3 has 12 residues. Germline V gives CDR1 SQVTM, CDR2 ANQGSEA. V was cut by 2 bases and J by 4 bases, with 8 bases left in between. The CDR3, as DNA: TGCAGCGTTGAATGGCAGACCTATGGCTACACCATC. Residues: CSVEWQTYGYTI.

This rearrangement joins TRBV27 to TRBJ2-1; weak D call: TRBD1 (6 bases). The CDR3 covers 15 residues. Germline V gives CDR1 MNHEY, CDR2 SMNVEV (reference sequence). The germline V and J ends were trimmed by 4 bases and 2 bases, with 12 bases remaining between them. The CDR3 spells CASSWNGGAYNEQFF. CDR3 in DNA: TGTGCCAGCAGTTGGAATGGGGGCGCCTACAATGAGCAGTTCTTC.

This clonotype was counted ten times or more. The chain carries TRBV6-1 and TRBJ1-1; D is possibly TRBD1 (5 bases). The CDR3 extends over 17 amino acids. Germline assignment: CDR1 MNHNS and CDR2 SASEGT. V was clipped by 2 bases and J by 3 bases, with 19 bases between them. The CDR3 DNA follows: TGTGCCAGCAGTGAATATGGGGTTGGCAGGGCTCACACTGAAGCTTTCTTT. Translating gives CASSEYGVGRAHTEAFF.

V and J are TRBV5-5 and TRBJ2-3; D is undetermined. The CDR3 totals 18 residues. Germline V gene data show CDR1 as SGHKS and CDR2 as YYEKEE (reference sequence). Trimming pared 0 bases from V and 2 bases from J, leaving 19 bases between. The CDR3 loop reads CASSLGLTVQSPTDTQYF. The DNA of the CDR3 is TGTGCCAGCAGCTTGGGCTTAACAGTTCAGTCCCCCACAGATACGCAGTATTTT.

This clonotype was counted many times. CDR3 in amino acids: CASSPLLGTRSNYGYTF. The CDR3 DNA reads TGTGCCAGCAGCCCATTACTCGGGACGCGGTCTAACTATGGCTACACCTTC. This chain uses TRBV16 with TRBJ1-2; the D gene is possibly TRBD1 (5 bases). Germline V lookup: CDR1 KGHSY, CDR2 FQNENV. The CDR3 length is 17 residues. V was trimmed by 4 bases and J by 0 bases, leaving 18 bases between them. Full variable domain (remainder filled in from reference TRBV16 and TRBJ1-2): GEEVAQTPKHLVRGEGQKAKLYCAPIKGHSYVFWYQQVLKNEFKFLISFQNENVFDETGMPKERFSAKCLPNSPCSLEIQATKLEDSAVYFCASSPLLGTRSNYGYTFGSGTRLTVV.